The 26 T cell receptor beta chains listed next were all sequenced from one sample in a study of blood T cell repertoires in COVID-19 (dated by TCRdb to between 2020 and 2021). The receptor library was made with the immunoSEQ multiplex PCR assay. Held by TCRdb, this immuneACCESS table contains in-frame sequences only and omits some clones. Under half of the omission traces to an unresolved V gene where checked; the cause of the rest is unknown. This sample is represented by some 260,000 clones; around nine tenths of them were singletons. The biggest ten clones account for approximately 2% of the sample. The material sequenced was peripheral blood. The receptors derive from a middle-aged woman who had recovered from COVID-19.

In DNA, the CDR3 is TGTGCCAGCAGCCCCCAGCCCGGGGGGGGAGAGGGACAAGAGACCCAGTACTTC. It codes for CASSPQPGGGEGQETQYF. This chain links TRBV3-1 (or the pseudogene TRBV3-2) with TRBJ2-5, with 8 bases fitting TRBD2. The CDR3 totals 18 residues. V lost 4 bases and J lost 2; bases outside the gene matches: 15. Looked up from germline, CDR1 is LGHDT and CDR2 is YNNKEL (reference sequence).

V and J are TRBV12-3 or TRBV12-4 and TRBJ2-1; D call uncertain. The CDR3 consists of 12 residues. Between the trimmed V and J ends, which lost 5 bases and 13 bases, there was a span of 15 bases. Here the CDR3 reads CASSQLANYQFF. DNA for the CDR3: TGTGCCAGCAGTCAACTGGCGAACTACCAGTTCTTC.

Notes on this clone: A read error may account for a junction end that differs from germline. The rearrangement joins TRBV5-1 to TRBJ2-2, with 8 bases matching TRBD2. This CDR3 has 16 residues. CDR1 SGHRS and CDR2 YFSETQ come from the germline V gene. CDR3 in DNA: TGCGCCCGCAGCTTGGGCGGGGGGTCAAACACCGGGGAGCTGTTTTTT. Its protein is CARSLGGGSNTGELFF.

V usage is TRBV19 and J usage is TRBJ1-5; 8 nucleotides line up with TRBD1. Germline trimming cut 8 bases from V and 2 bases from J; bases unmatched to any gene: 11. Germline V gene lookup returns CDR1 LNHDA and CDR2 SQIVND (reference sequence). The CDR3 is made up of 16 amino acids. The CDR3 here is CASSNAGGGRNQPQHF. In DNA form, the CDR3 reads TGTGCCAGTTCGAATGCAGGGGGCGGGCGCAATCAGCCCCAGCATTTT.

The V gene is TRBV7-2, the J gene TRBJ2-1; perhaps TRBD2 as D (6 bases). The length of the CDR3 is 16 residues. In germline, CDR1 is SGHTA, CDR2 FQGNSA. V was trimmed by 1 base and J by 3 bases, leaving 13 bases between them. CDR3 loop: CASSLGGGMVYNEQFF. CDR3 sequence (DNA): TGTGCCAGCAGCTTAGGGGGCGGGATGGTCTACAATGAGCAGTTCTTC.

The CDR3 DNA sequence: TGTGCCAGCAGCCCCGACAGGATTAACTATGGCTACACCTTC. Residues: CASSPDRINYGYTF. The chain is built from TRBV7-2 and TRBJ1-2, with a possible D match to TRBD1 (6 bases). The CDR3 is 14 residues long. The V end lost 5 bases, the J end lost 1 base, and 11 bases lay between the germline ends. Germline V CDR1 and CDR2: SGHTA, FQGNSA.

The chain combines TRBV25-1 with TRBJ2-1; D is unclear. The CDR3 loop spans 13 amino acids. The V gene's germline CDR1 is MGHDK and CDR2 SYGVNS. V lost 4 bases and J lost 4, with 8 bases in between. The CDR3 reads CASSVSVYNEQFF. The CDR3 nucleotides read TGTGCCAGCAGTGTTTCGGTATACAATGAGCAGTTCTTC. Full variable domain (missing parts from reference TRBV25-1 and TRBJ2-1): EADIYQTPRYLVIGTGKKITLECSQTMGHDKMYWYQQDPGMELHLIHYSYGVNSTEKGDLSSESTVSRIRTEHFPLTLESARPSHTSQYLCASSVSVYNEQFFGPGTRLTVL.

This sequence joins TRBV7-2 and TRBJ1-2, with a possible D match to TRBD1 (6 bases). V lost 1 base, J lost 3 bases, and 6 bases lay in between. The CDR3 runs 13 residues. Per germline, CDR1 SGHTA and CDR2 FQGNSA. CDR3 in amino acids: CASSLDRDYGYTF. CDR3 in DNA: TGTGCCAGCAGCTTAGACAGGGACTATGGCTACACCTTC.

This chain links TRBV7-2 with TRBJ2-5, with D possibly matching TRBD2 (6 bases). V lost 3 bases to trimming and J lost 5 bases, with 13 bases between them. Germline V gene data show CDR1 as SGHTA and CDR2 as FQGNSA. This CDR3 contains 14 residues. In DNA, the CDR3 is TGTGCCAGCAGCTTGCTAGGGGAGGTGGAGACCCAGTACTTC. Translated, it gives CASSLLGEVETQYF.

The J gene is TRBJ2-7, the V gene TRBV4-1; the match to TRBD1 covers 9 bases. V lost 4 bases and J lost 2; bases outside the gene matches: 6. CDR1 is MGHRA, CDR2 YSYEKL, per germline. This CDR3 has 15 residues. Here the CDR3 reads CASSPLGQGTYEQYF. For the CDR3, the DNA is TGCGCCAGCAGCCCGCTGGGACAGGGCACCTACGAGCAGTACTTC.

CDR3 in DNA: TGTGCCAGCATAGGGGATGCCGCAACTAATGAAAAACTGTTTTTT. It encodes CASIGDAATNEKLFF. J is TRBJ1-4 and V is TRBV2; possibly TRBD1 for D (5 bases). The germline gives CDR1 SNHLY, CDR2 FYNNEI. This CDR3 region has 15 residues. Trimming left V 7 bases short and J 0 bases short, with 12 bases between.

The chain links TRBV29-1 to TRBJ1-4; maybe TRBD1 (5 bases). V lost 7 bases to trimming and J lost 0 bases, with 18 bases between them. The CDR3 contains 16 residues. Germline values: CDR1 SQVTM, CDR2 ANQGSEA. The CDR3 coding sequence is TGCAGCGGGGGGTTGCCTAAGTCTGCAACTAATGAAAAACTGTTTTTT. The encoded protein is CSGGLPKSATNEKLFF.

This sequence joins TRBV4-2 and TRBJ1-6; the match to TRBD1 covers 8 bases. Losses at the gene ends were 5 bases for V and 7 bases for J; bases not matched to a gene: 13. Germline V CDR1 and CDR2: LGHNA, YNFKEQ. The CDR3 has 17 residues. CDR3 loop: CASSVRTGQGGNSPLHF. The CDR3 nucleotides are TGTGCCAGCAGCGTACGCACCGGACAGGGAGGAAATTCACCCCTCCACTTT.

The V call is TRBV5-1, the J call TRBJ1-5; D is unresolved. The V end was cut by 0 bases, the J end by 9 bases, with 13 bases between. CDR1 is SGHRS and CDR2 is YFSETQ in the germline V gene. The length of the CDR3 is 14 residues. CDR3 protein: CASSLDASPGPQHF. The CDR3 DNA follows: TGCGCCAGCAGCTTGGACGCCTCACCAGGGCCCCAGCATTTT.

Only a few counts were recorded for this clone. The V gene is TRBV30, the J gene TRBJ1-1; a weak D match, TRBD1 (6 bases). This CDR3 spans 15 amino acids. V dropped 4 bases and J dropped 4 bases, with 19 bases sitting between them. Germline CDR1 reads GTSNPN; CDR2 reads SVGIG (reference sequence). CDR3 DNA sequence: TGTGCCTGGACCACCCCGTTCACAGGGAGCACTGAAGCTTTCTTT. Translation: CAWTTPFTGSTEAFF.

The chain recombines TRBV5-4 with TRBJ2-7; 11 bases line up with TRBD2. Trimming took 0 bases from V and 1 from J; bases not matched to a gene: 0. Germline-derived CDR1 and CDR2 are SGHNT and YYREEE (reference sequence). The CDR3 has 15 residues. For the CDR3, the DNA is TGTGCCAGCAGCTTGGGACTAGCGGGGTCCTACGAGCAGTACTTC. Translating it yields CASSLGLAGSYEQYF.

The J gene is TRBJ1-3, the V gene TRBV18, with D tentatively TRBD1 (5 bases). The CDR3 sequence is 14 residues long. CDR1 KGHSH and CDR2 LQKENI come from the germline V gene. V lost 3 bases, J lost 8 bases, and 14 bases lay in between. CDR3 amino acids: CASSPWTQGDTIYF. The CDR3 bases are TGTGCCAGCTCACCGTGGACACAAGGGGACACCATATATTTT.

The chain has TRBV13 and TRBJ2-7; 11 bases are a match to TRBD1. In germline, CDR1 is PRHDT, CDR2 FYEKMQ (reference sequence). This CDR3 contains 18 residues. The V segment lost 5 bases and the J segment 4 bases; nucleotides outside the gene matches: 16. For the CDR3, the DNA is TGTGCCAGCAGCACCCGGGACAGGGGGACTCCCCGCTCATACGAGCAGTACTTC. Residues: CASSTRDRGTPRSYEQYF.

The genes are TRBV11-2 and TRBJ2-7; TRBD2 aligns across 13 bases. The CDR3 runs 16 residues. V lost 3 bases, J lost 1 base, and 3 bases stayed unmatched. Germline lookup yields CDR1 SGHAT and CDR2 FQNNGV. The CDR3 sequence is CASSFGTSGESYEQYF. The CDR3 nucleotides read TGTGCCAGCAGCTTCGGGACTAGCGGGGAGTCCTACGAGCAGTACTTC.

The chain joins TRBV30 to TRBJ1-2; D is unclear. CDR3 size: 11 residues. From germline, CDR1 is GTSNPN and CDR2 SVGIG (reference sequence). V gave up 7 bases and J gave up 3 bases, with 9 bases separating them. The CDR3: CASDRDYGYTF. CDR3 nucleotides: TGTGCCTCTGATCGGGACTATGGCTACACCTTC.

This clone was observed once. The chain uses TRBV27 and TRBJ2-5; maybe TRBD1 (5 bases). This CDR3 is 14 amino acids long. V dropped 6 bases and J dropped 4 bases, with 15 bases sitting between them. In germline, CDR1 is MNHEY, CDR2 SMNVEV (reference sequence). CDR3 loop: CASSPGRVGETQYF. In DNA form, the CDR3 reads TGTGCCAGCAGCCCGGGCAGGGTAGGAGAGACCCAGTACTTC.

The genes are TRBV28 and TRBJ1-5; D call uncertain. Germline V gene lookup returns CDR1 MDHEN and CDR2 SYDVKM. The CDR3 has 16 amino acids. V lost 4 bases to trimming and J lost 4 bases, with 17 bases between them. CDR3 residues: CASSSPEGVGNQPQHF. In nucleotides, the CDR3 is TGTGCCAGCAGTTCCCCCGAGGGAGTTGGGAATCAGCCCCAGCATTTT.

The rearrangement joins TRBV3-1 (or the pseudogene TRBV3-2) to TRBJ2-2; 7 positions match TRBD1. The CDR3 is 15 residues long. V was pared by 4 bases and J by 4 bases, with 6 bases of the junction left unmatched. Germline-derived CDR1 and CDR2 are LGHDT and YNNKEL (reference sequence). The CDR3 sequence: CASSRQGVTTGELFF. In nucleotides, the CDR3 is TGTGCCAGCAGCCGGCAGGGGGTTACCACCGGGGAGCTGTTTTTT.

CDR3 residues: CASSLGTSGDSYEQYF. The CDR3 bases are TGTGCCAGCTCACTGGGGACTAGCGGGGATAGCTACGAGCAGTACTTC. This rearrangement joins TRBV18 to TRBJ2-7, with TRBD2 identical over 13 bases. V shed 4 bases and J 3 bases; nucleotides not matched to a gene: 6. Germline CDR1 and CDR2: KGHSH and LQKENI. The CDR3 runs 16 residues. The full variable domain, with the rest looked up from reference TRBV18 and TRBJ2-7, is NAGVMQNPRHLVRRRGQEARLRCSPMKGHSHVYWYRQLPEEGLKFMVYLQKENIIDESGMPKERFSAEFPKEGPSILRIQQVVRGDSAAYFCASSLGTSGDSYEQYFGPGTRLTVT.

CDR3 in amino acids: CASRPRRGDRGALGTDTQYF. The CDR3, as DNA: TGTGCCAGCCGCCCTCGCCGGGGGGACAGGGGGGCTCTTGGCACAGATACGCAGTATTTT. The chain combines TRBV27 with TRBJ2-3, with 11 bases aligning to TRBD1. The CDR3 extends over 20 amino acids. Germline CDR1 is MNHEY and CDR2 is SMNVEV (reference sequence). The junction had 20 bases not matched to a gene; V was cut back by 8 bases and J by 1 base.

The CDR3 here is CASSLASTEAFF. The CDR3 DNA is TGCGCCAGCAGCTTGGCCAGCACTGAAGCTTTCTTT. V usage is TRBV5-1 and J usage is TRBJ1-1; no reliable D call. The V end was cut by 0 bases, the J end by 4 bases, with 4 bases between. Germline assignment: CDR1 SGHRS and CDR2 YFSETQ. The CDR3 runs to 12 residues.